This T cell receptor beta chain was recovered during a study of beta chain features in type 1 diabetes. The study's findings and limits: The naive, central memory and Treg TCRB repertoires of patients appeared to be more similar to one another than those of healthy donors. Any HLA-type effect on TCRB rearrangement remained unresolved here. The VDJ junctions of type 1 diabetes patients carried fewer insertions and more deletions. In all four CD4+ subsets, TCRB CDR3 length was significantly, moderately reduced in type 1 diabetes.

As every portion of the isolated RNA was reverse transcribed, the sequencing read expressed TCRB transcripts. TCRdb keeps only in-frame clones here, not all; method: immunoSEQ multiplex PCR. The table has roughly 400,000 clones, 9.5% to 10% seen once; the top ten hold approximately 0.55%. The CDR3 has 14 amino acids. CDR1 and CDR2 (germline): SGHDT, YYEEEE. Trimming removed 1 base at V and 4 bases at J, with 11 bases between. Concerning this clone: The antigen is undetermined.

The specimen sequenced was central memory CD4+ T cells from blood. V is TRBV5-6 and J is TRBJ1-2; D is perhaps TRBD1 (5 bases). This TCR was sampled from a man aged 25 to 45 with type 1 diabetes. CDR3 bases: TGTGCCAGCAGCTTGCCAGGGAAGAGCTATGGCTACACCTTC. Amino acids: CASSLPGKSYGYTF. Complete variable domain (other parts from reference TRBV5-6 and TRBJ1-2): DAGVTQSPTHLIKTRGQQVTLRCSPKSGHDTVSWYQQALGQGPQFIFQYYEEEERQRGNFPDRFSGHQFPNYSSELNVNALLLGDSALYLCASSLPGKSYGYTFGSGTRLTVV.